This T cell receptor beta chain was retrieved from a study of cytomegalovirus exposure and HLA in healthy donors. Across the study: Most donors, about 77% of 398 genotyped, fell in the Caucasian-associated ancestry cluster. Study results and limitations: Common viral pathogens (according to a later analysis) appeared linked to several of the most significant clusters. An ancestry cluster, one associated with Asian ancestry, reportedly showed fewer N-insertions than the 666-donor mean in a later analysis.

Germline CDR1 and CDR2: WNHNN and SYGVQD (reference sequence). The CDR3 sequence is 14 residues long. Deletions cut 4 bases from V and 1 base from J, with 10 bases between. With 60 Vbeta and 13 Jbeta primers, the PCR was carried out. Here immunoSEQ multiplex PCR was the method, and the copy in TCRdb shows in-frame clones only, minus some. This sample yields under 200,000 clones, of which 10% to 15% are seen a single time; approximately 7.8% belongs to the top ten. Concerning this clone: Its antigen is not identified.

This TCR came from a man aged 45-60 years in good health and CMV-seropositive. This chain uses TRBV10-1 with TRBJ1-1; the D gene is possibly TRBD1 (5 bases). Sequenced: PBMCs. The CDR3 region has the DNA TGCGCCAGCAGTGGTGGACACAGGAACACTGAAGCTTTCTTT. Its translation is CASSGGHRNTEAFF.